This TCR beta chain was identified during a study of CD8+CD57+ T cells in acquired aplastic anemia. As for the study in general: Sorted CD4+ and CD8+ cells gave an average of 3.2 ug of DNA.

The V end lost 3 bases, the J end lost 1 base, and 9 bases lay between the germline ends. The CDR3 runs to 14 residues. Germline loops: CDR1 LGHNA, CDR2 YSLEER. Sequencing involved patients with CD8+CD57+ cell expansion previously shown by flow cytometry. Blood was sampled before the patients had received any therapy. This clonotype came up many times. As yet, its antigen is unknown. Study-wide results and caveats: Patient and control CD8+ Simpson's diversity was not significantly different.

According to the study, genomic DNA was the template for TCR beta VDJ and CDR3 profiling. One entry per CDR3 protein results from TCRdb running MiXCR on the reads. The table records roughly 250,000 distinct CDR3 sequences, approximately 45% of them present only once. The sequence came from a human donor with aplastic anemia. The sequenced sample was sorted CD4+, CD8+, or CD8+CD57+ T cells (not recorded which) from PBMCs. The chain recombines TRBV4-3 with TRBJ1-1, with a possible D match to TRBD1 (5 bases). Written as DNA, the CDR3 is TGCGCCAGCAGCCAGGACACTTGGAACACTGAAGCTTTCTTT. It yields the protein CASSQDTWNTEAFF.